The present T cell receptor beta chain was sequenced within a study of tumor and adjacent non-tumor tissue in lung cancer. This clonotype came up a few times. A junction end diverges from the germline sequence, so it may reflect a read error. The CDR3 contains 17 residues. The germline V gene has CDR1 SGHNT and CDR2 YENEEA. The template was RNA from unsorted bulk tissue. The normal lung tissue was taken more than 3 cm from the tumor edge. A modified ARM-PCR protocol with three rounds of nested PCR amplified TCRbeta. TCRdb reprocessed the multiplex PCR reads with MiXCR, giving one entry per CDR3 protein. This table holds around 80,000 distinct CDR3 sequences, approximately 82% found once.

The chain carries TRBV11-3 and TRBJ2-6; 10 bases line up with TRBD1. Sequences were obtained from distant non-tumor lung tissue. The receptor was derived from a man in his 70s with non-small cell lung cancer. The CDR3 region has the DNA TGTGCCAGTGATGAGGGACAGGGGAAGTCTGGGGCCAACGTCATGGCTTTC. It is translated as CASDEGQGKSGANVMAF.